A selection of T cell receptor beta chains follows, all from one sample in a study of cytomegalovirus exposure and HLA in healthy donors. Libraries were prepared by immunoSEQ multiplex PCR; TCRdb keeps only in-frame clonotypes and omits some of them. Altogether tens of thousands of clones are present, about 92% being singletons, with the ten largest covering 7.5% to 9.5%. Sequenced: PBMCs. The receptors originated from a woman between 18 and 29 years old in good health and CMV-seropositive. CDR3s leave out the opening cysteine and the closing phenylalanine or tryptophan. The order of the fields is V gene, CDR3 length, J gene, CDR3 protein.

v_call: TRBV7-2; cdr3_length: 12; j_call: TRBJ1-5; cdr3_aa: ASSLGTGGLPQH
v_call: TRBV11-3; cdr3_length: 15; j_call: TRBJ2-2; cdr3_aa: ASSPAGTGWNAGELF
v_call: TRBV5-6; cdr3_length: 11; j_call: TRBJ2-7; cdr3_aa: ASSWGLVYEQY
v_call: TRBV5-4; cdr3_length: 13; j_call: TRBJ2-3; cdr3_aa: ASSASGVPTDTQY
v_call: TRBV9; cdr3_length: 12; j_call: TRBJ1-2; cdr3_aa: ASSAGRGDYGYT
v_call: TRBV28; cdr3_length: 12; j_call: TRBJ1-2; cdr3_aa: ASRTPGGSYGYT
v_call: TRBV5-1; cdr3_length: 15; j_call: TRBJ2-6; cdr3_aa: ASSSQQGMTGANVLT
v_call: TRBV5-6; cdr3_length: 13; j_call: TRBJ2-5; cdr3_aa: ASSLWQGGRETQY
v_call: TRBV28; cdr3_length: 10; j_call: TRBJ2-7; cdr3_aa: ATGGQVGEQY
v_call: TRBV5-1; cdr3_length: 13; j_call: TRBJ1-2; cdr3_aa: ASSLDLIRGSGYT
v_call: TRBV18; cdr3_length: 13; j_call: TRBJ1-1; cdr3_aa: ASSPGLQGPTEAF
v_call: TRBV4-3; cdr3_length: 13; j_call: TRBJ2-1; cdr3_aa: ASSQGTGDYNEQF
v_call: TRBV5-1; cdr3_length: 13; j_call: TRBJ1-1; cdr3_aa: ASTTSRGGYTEAF
v_call: TRBV12-5; cdr3_length: 13; j_call: TRBJ1-1; cdr3_aa: ASGPRTGESTEAF
v_call: TRBV28; cdr3_length: 13; j_call: TRBJ2-7; cdr3_aa: ASSTTGPAHYEQY
v_call: TRBV9; cdr3_length: 11; j_call: TRBJ1-5; cdr3_aa: ASSVDINQPQH
v_call: TRBV28; cdr3_length: 12; j_call: TRBJ1-3; cdr3_aa: ASQGASSGNTIY
v_call: TRBV7-2; cdr3_length: 13; j_call: TRBJ2-7; cdr3_aa: ASSLIGTVFDEQY
v_call: TRBV10-1; cdr3_length: 13; j_call: TRBJ2-5; cdr3_aa: ASSDTSGGDTPQY
v_call: TRBV15; cdr3_length: 15; j_call: TRBJ1-4; cdr3_aa: ATSRAPPGTGREKLF
v_call: TRBV7-7; cdr3_length: 15; j_call: TRBJ1-4; cdr3_aa: ASSPFPGQGANEKLF
v_call: TRBV6-1; cdr3_length: 13; j_call: TRBJ2-3; cdr3_aa: ATEGTPGGTDTQY
v_call: TRBV5-6; cdr3_length: 13; j_call: TRBJ1-2; cdr3_aa: ASSLDEQRRSGYT
v_call: TRBV7-3; cdr3_length: 12; j_call: TRBJ1-2; cdr3_aa: ASSSADRLYGYT
v_call: TRBV21-1; cdr3_length: 14; j_call: TRBJ2-4; cdr3_aa: ASSKGPQIAKNIQY
v_call: TRBV7-2; cdr3_length: 12; j_call: TRBJ2-5; cdr3_aa: ASSPESFQETQY
v_call: TRBV9; cdr3_length: 15; j_call: TRBJ2-1; cdr3_aa: ASSVALLAGGYNEQF
v_call: TRBV10-3; cdr3_length: 12; j_call: TRBJ2-1; cdr3_aa: AISRVAGGNEQF
v_call: TRBV5-4; cdr3_length: 11; j_call: TRBJ1-4; cdr3_aa: ASSLSVSEKLF
v_call: TRBV7-2; cdr3_length: 12; j_call: TRBJ1-1; cdr3_aa: ASSFGGRDTEAF
v_call: TRBV14; cdr3_length: 13; j_call: TRBJ1-4; cdr3_aa: ASRDSGTGYEKLF
v_call: TRBV7-3; cdr3_length: 13; j_call: TRBJ2-3; cdr3_aa: ASSSEGLRGDTQY
v_call: TRBV19; cdr3_length: 12; j_call: TRBJ1-2; cdr3_aa: ASSPQTGTYGYT
v_call: TRBV28; cdr3_length: 12; j_call: TRBJ2-1; cdr3_aa: ATRPGGLPYEQF
v_call: TRBV19; cdr3_length: 13; j_call: TRBJ2-2; cdr3_aa: ASSINAGGTGELF
v_call: TRBV27; cdr3_length: 13; j_call: TRBJ2-1; cdr3_aa: ASSLGTPTYNEQF
v_call: TRBV6-5; cdr3_length: 12; j_call: TRBJ2-1; cdr3_aa: ASSSLDRYNEQF
v_call: TRBV4-3; cdr3_length: 18; j_call: TRBJ2-5; cdr3_aa: ASSQDLSTSGETREETQY
v_call: TRBV5-1; cdr3_length: 14; j_call: TRBJ1-1; cdr3_aa: ASSAIDRGRNTEAF
v_call: TRBV18; cdr3_length: 11; j_call: TRBJ1-5; cdr3_aa: ASSPTGDQPQH
v_call: TRBV19; cdr3_length: 10; j_call: TRBJ1-2; cdr3_aa: ASIQGRYGYT
v_call: TRBV28; cdr3_length: 15; j_call: TRBJ2-3; cdr3_aa: ASSVGTGTSGLDTQY
v_call: TRBV5-1; cdr3_length: 13; j_call: TRBJ2-2; cdr3_aa: ASSSGIRAAGELF
v_call: TRBV18; cdr3_length: 13; j_call: TRBJ1-6; cdr3_aa: ASSSTGTDNSPLH
v_call: TRBV6-6; cdr3_length: 11; j_call: TRBJ1-1; cdr3_aa: ASSASLRGSAF
v_call: TRBV28; cdr3_length: 15; j_call: TRBJ2-1; cdr3_aa: ASSLGRGRGPYNEQF